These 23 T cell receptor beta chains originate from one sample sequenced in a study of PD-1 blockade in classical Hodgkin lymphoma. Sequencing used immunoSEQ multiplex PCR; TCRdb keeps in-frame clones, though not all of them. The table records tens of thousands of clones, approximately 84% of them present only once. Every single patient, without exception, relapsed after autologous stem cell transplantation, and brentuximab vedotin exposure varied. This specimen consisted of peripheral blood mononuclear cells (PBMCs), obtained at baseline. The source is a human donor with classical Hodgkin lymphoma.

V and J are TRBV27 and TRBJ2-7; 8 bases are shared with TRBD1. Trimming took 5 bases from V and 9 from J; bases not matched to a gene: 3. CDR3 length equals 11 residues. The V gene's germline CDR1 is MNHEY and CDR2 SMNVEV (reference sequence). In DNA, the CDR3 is TGTGCCAGCAGTAGCAGGGGGCGGCAGTACTTC. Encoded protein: CASSSRGRQYF.

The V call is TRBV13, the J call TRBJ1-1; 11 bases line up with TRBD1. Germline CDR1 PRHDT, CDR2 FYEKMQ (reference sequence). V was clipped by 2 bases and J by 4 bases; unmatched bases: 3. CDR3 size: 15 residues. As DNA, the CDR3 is TGTGCCAGCAGCTTATTCGGGACAGGGGGCACTGAAGCTTTCTTT. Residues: CASSLFGTGGTEAFF.

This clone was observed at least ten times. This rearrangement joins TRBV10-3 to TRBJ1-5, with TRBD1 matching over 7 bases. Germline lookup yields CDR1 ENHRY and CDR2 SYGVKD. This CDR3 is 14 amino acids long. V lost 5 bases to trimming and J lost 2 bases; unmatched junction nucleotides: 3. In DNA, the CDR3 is TGTGCCATCAGTTCTACAGGGGGCAATCAGCCCCAGCATTTT. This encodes CAISSTGGNQPQHF.

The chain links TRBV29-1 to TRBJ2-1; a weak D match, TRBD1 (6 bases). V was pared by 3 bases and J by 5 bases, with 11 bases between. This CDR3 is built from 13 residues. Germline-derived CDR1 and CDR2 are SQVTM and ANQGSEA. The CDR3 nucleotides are TGCAGCGTTGAGAAGGACAGCAACAATGAGCAGTTCTTC. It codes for CSVEKDSNNEQFF.

Written as DNA, the CDR3 is TGTGCCAGCAGCTTACAACAGGGGGGGCCAGAGACCCAGTACTTC. Translating it yields CASSLQQGGPETQYF. The chain employs TRBV5-6 and TRBJ2-5; D is perhaps TRBD1 (8 bases). The CDR3 covers 15 residues. Looked up from germline, CDR1 is SGHDT and CDR2 is YYEEEE. Trimming took 2 bases from V and 4 from J, leaving 15 bases between them.

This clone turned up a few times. The CDR3 spells CASSDRQGVLYGYTF. CDR3 coding DNA: TGCGCCAGCAGCGATCGACAGGGGGTACTCTATGGCTACACCTTC. The chain recombines TRBV4-3 with TRBJ1-2; 9 bases are a match to TRBD1. The CDR3 runs 15 residues. CDR1 is LGHNA and CDR2 is YSLEER in the germline V gene. V was pared by 5 bases and J by 4 bases, with 8 bases of the junction left unmatched.

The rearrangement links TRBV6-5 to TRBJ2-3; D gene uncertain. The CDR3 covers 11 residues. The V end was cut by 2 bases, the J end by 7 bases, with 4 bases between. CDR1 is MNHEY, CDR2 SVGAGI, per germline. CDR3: CASSYGNTQYF. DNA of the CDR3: TGTGCCAGCAGTTACGGGAATACGCAGTATTTT.

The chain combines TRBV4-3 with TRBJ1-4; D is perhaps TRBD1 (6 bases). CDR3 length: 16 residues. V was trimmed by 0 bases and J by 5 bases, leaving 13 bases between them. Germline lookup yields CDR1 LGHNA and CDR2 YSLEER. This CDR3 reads CASSQDERTGNEKLFF. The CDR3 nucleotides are TGCGCCAGCAGCCAAGATGAGAGAACAGGGAATGAAAAACTGTTTTTT.

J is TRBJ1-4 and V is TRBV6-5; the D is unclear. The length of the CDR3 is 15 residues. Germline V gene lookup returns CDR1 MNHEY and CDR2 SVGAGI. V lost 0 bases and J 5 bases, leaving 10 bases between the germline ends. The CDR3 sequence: CASSYSKAANEKLFF. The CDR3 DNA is TGTGCCAGCAGTTACTCGAAGGCGGCAAATGAAAAACTGTTTTTT.

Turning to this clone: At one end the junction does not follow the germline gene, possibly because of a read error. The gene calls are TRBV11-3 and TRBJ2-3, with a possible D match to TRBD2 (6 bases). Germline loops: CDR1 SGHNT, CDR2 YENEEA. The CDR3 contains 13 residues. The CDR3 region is CASSFGGVYSSFF. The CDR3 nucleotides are TGTGCCAGCAGCTTCGGAGGGGTCTACTCCTCCTTCTTT.

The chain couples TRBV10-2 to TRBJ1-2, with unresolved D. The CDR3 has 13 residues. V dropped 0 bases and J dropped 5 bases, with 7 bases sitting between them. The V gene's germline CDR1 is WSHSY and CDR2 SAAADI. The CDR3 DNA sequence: TGCGCCAGCAGTGAGTCGAGTGGTTATGGCTACACCTTC. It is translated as CASSESSGYGYTF.

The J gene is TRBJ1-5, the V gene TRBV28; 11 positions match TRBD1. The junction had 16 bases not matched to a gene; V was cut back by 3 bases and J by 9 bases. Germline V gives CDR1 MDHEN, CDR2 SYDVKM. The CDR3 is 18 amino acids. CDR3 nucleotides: TGTGCCAGCAGTTTGTGGGGACAGGGGGTGTGGGAAAAGCGGCCCCAGCATTTT. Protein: CASSLWGQGVWEKRPQHF. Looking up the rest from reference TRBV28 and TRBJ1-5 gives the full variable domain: DVKVTQSSRYLVKRTGEKVFLECVQDMDHENMFWYRQDPGLGLRLIYFSYDVKMKEKGDIPEGYSVSREKKERFSLILESASTNQTSMYLCASSLWGQGVWEKRPQHFGDGTRLSIL.

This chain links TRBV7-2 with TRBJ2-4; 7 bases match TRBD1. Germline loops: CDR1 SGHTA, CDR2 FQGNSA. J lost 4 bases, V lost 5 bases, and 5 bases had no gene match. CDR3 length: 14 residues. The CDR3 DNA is TGTGCCAGCAGCCCCCGGGGACAGAAAAACATTCAGTACTTC. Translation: CASSPRGQKNIQYF.

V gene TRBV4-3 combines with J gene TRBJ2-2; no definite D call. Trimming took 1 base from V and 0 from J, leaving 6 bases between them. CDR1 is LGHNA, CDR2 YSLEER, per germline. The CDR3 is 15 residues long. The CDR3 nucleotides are TGCGCCAGCAGCCAAGTCCTAGCGAACACCGGGGAGCTGTTTTTT. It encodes CASSQVLANTGELFF.

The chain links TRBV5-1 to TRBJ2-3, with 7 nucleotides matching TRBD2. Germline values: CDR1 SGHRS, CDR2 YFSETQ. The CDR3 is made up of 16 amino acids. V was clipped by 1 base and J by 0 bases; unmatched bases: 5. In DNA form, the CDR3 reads TGCGCCAGCAGCTTGATCCTAGCGGTTAGCACAGATACGCAGTATTTT. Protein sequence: CASSLILAVSTDTQYF.

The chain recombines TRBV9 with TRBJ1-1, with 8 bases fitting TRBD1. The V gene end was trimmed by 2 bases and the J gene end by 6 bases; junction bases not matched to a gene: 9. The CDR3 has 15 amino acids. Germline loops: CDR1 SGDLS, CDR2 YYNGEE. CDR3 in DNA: TGTGCCAGCAGCGTGGGACGACAGGGGCGAGCTGAAGCTTTCTTT. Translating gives CASSVGRQGRAEAFF.

CDR3 loop: CASSGLAGGPSYEQFF. The CDR3 DNA reads as TGTGCCAGCAGCGGCTTAGCGGGAGGGCCCTCATATGAGCAGTTCTTC. This chain joins TRBV9 and TRBJ2-1; 11 nucleotides line up with TRBD2. V dropped 3 bases and J dropped 8; count of bases not matched to a gene: 10. Germline lookup yields CDR1 SGDLS and CDR2 YYNGEE. The CDR3 is made up of 16 amino acids.

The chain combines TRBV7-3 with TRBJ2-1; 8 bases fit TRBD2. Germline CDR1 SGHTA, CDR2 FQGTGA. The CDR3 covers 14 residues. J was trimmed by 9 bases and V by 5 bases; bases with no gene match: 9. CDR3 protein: CASSVSGTYGEQFF. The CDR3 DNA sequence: TGTGCCAGCAGCGTTAGCGGGACCTACGGTGAGCAGTTCTTC.

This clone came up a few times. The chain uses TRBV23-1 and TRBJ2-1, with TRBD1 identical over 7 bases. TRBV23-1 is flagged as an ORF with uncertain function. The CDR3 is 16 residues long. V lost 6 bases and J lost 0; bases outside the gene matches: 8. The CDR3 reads CASSHGQASSYNEQFF. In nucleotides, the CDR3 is TGCGCCAGCAGCCATGGACAGGCGAGCTCCTACAATGAGCAGTTCTTC.

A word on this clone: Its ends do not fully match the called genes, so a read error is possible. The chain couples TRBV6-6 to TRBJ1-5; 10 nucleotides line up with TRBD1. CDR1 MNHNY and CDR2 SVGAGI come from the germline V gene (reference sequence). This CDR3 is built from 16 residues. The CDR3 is CASSHSGTGVSQPQHF. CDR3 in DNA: TGTGCCAGCAGTCACTCCGGGACAGGGGTAAGTCAGCCCCAGCATTTT.

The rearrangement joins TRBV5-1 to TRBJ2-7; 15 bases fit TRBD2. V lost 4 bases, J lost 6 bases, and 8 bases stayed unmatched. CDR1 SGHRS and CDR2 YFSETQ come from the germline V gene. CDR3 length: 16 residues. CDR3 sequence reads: CASSQGLAGGTFEQYF. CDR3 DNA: TGCGCCAGCAGCCAGGGACTAGCGGGAGGCACGTTCGAGCAGTACTTC.

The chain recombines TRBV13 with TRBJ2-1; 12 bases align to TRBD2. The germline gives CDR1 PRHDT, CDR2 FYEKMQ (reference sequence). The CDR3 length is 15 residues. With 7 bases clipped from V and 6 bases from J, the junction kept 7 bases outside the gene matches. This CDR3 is CASTLAGGTVNEQFF. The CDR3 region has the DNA TGTGCCAGCACCCTAGCGGGAGGGACAGTCAATGAGCAGTTCTTC.

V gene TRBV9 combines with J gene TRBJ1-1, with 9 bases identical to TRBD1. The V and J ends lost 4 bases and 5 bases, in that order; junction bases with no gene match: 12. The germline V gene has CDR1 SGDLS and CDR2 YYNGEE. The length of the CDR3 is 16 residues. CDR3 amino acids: CASSPQGAPTRTEAFF. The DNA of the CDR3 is TGTGCCAGCAGCCCACAGGGGGCGCCGACGAGGACTGAAGCTTTCTTT.